This TCR beta chain was recovered during a study of T cells in Graves' hyperthyroidism and ophthalmopathy (dated by TCRdb to between 2017 and 2020). Notes on the research overall: Peripheral blood was sampled at the time of initial diagnosis, prior to any treatment. An independent validation cohort of around 19 hyperthyroidism patients and approximately 17 patients who later progressed to ophthalmopathy tested prospective prediction of ophthalmopathy. The roughly 91 discovery patients were randomly divided into training and test sets at a 7:3 ratio. According to the paper, TCR Vbeta CDR3 sequencing was carried out on 120 to 150 peripheral blood samples, which came from fewer than 50 ophthalmopathy, about 75 hyperthyroidism and around 17 progressor patients. To identify TCR V-J signatures that set the groups apart, the researchers used a discovery cohort of more than 95 patients, made up of roughly 40 with Graves' ophthalmopathy and 57 with stable Graves' hyperthyroidism. The study also compared thyroid tissue and blood T-cell repertoires from about six Graves' hyperthyroidism patients. Once sampling was done, hyperthyroidism patients were given methimazole at a starting dose of 30 mg daily, whereas ophthalmopathy patients were given high-dose intravenous methylprednisolone. Study-wide findings and limitations: No statistical method was used to fix the sample size in advance, and group allocation was not hidden from the investigators. Ophthalmopathy was separated from stable hyperthyroidism by a 13 V-J signature model, with over 85% sensitivity and about 81% specificity obtained in cross-validation and 80%/75% obtained in testing. Most expanded thyroid clonotypes (frequency above 0.001) were also found in blood, which suggests that blood repertoires may mirror thyroid immune responses. In validation, progression to ophthalmopathy was predicted by the model with almost 71% sensitivity and 72% to 85% specificity, a median of about 6.4 months before onset.

Ophthalmopathy patients had moderately to severely active disease, with a Clinical Activity Score of 3 or more, a NOSPECS grade of 4 or more, and a disease duration of less than 3 months. Any patient with an uncontrolled infection, another autoimmune disease, pregnancy or lactation was excluded. Diagnoses relied on clinical symptoms, serum thyroxine and TRAb, thyroid ultrasound and orbital computed tomography. PBMCs were separated from about 10 ml of fresh peripheral blood using Ficoll-Paque density gradient centrifugation. Total RNA was extracted with Trizol reagent, and quality was checked on an Agilent 2100 Bioanalyzer. There are a few counts of this clonotype. Its cognate antigen has yet to be identified. The record has no base qualities; no much larger clone is one base away. The TCR beta CDR3 regions were amplified from the RNA transcripts. A first-round RT-PCR of the TCR CDR3 used the HTBI primer set with the Qiagen OneStep RT-PCR kit. A second multiplex PCR round built the libraries, followed by size selection and purification. Paired-end sequencing of the libraries was performed with 100 bp reads on an Illumina HiSeq2000. The study's processing was this. SOAPnuke was used to process the raw data, with reads discarded if the reads contained adapters or uncalled bases, had a mean Phred below 15, or lacked an exact constant-primer or identifier match. COPE v1.2.5 was used to merge high-quality paired reads, and clonotypes were defined as unique nucleotide sequences. MiTCR v1.1 was used to align the clonotypes against IMGT TRBV, TRBD and TRBJ reference segments. The analysis included only V-J combinations with a frequency above 0.0001, which together covered roughly 99% of the repertoires. The TCS score was defined as F50 (clonal expansion) divided by E x V (chaos), with BLOSUM62-based TCRdist calculated between CDR3 peptides within each V-J. Welch's t-statistics and random forest reduced 514 V-J features to under 15, which were used in a naive Bayes classifier (R e1071). The public sequencing data were trimmed at Q25 with fastp and processed into clonotypes with MiXCR by TCRdb, which kept only in-frame beta chains. Rows with a matching CDR3 protein are joined into one entry that keeps the most common DNA and genes. The V and J calls reflect TCRdb's pipeline rather than the authors' work. The table for this sample lists 500,000 to 650,000 distinct CDR3 sequences; roughly a sixth of them were counted only once. Of the sample, roughly a sixth is held by the ten largest clones.

At the junction V is shortened by 6 bases and J by 1 base; bases outside the gene matches: 5. Measured from the cysteine to the phenylalanine, the CDR3 is 15 residues long. Just the 45-base CDR3 DNA is kept, in frame starting at base 1. As encoded in the germline V gene, CDR1 is LGHNT while CDR2 is FRNRAP. This TCR was recovered from a woman aged 18-35 years with Graves' ophthalmopathy. Sequenced sample: blood. The chain is assembled from TRBV12-5 and TRBJ2-7, and 11 junction bases match TRBD2. The DNA sequence is as follows: TGTGCTAGTGGAAGCTCTAGCGGGGGGTCCTACGAGCAGTACTTC. The translation is CASGSSSGGSYEQYF.